Below are 8 T cell receptor beta chains sequenced from a single sample in a study of T cells after yellow fever vaccination. TCRdb reanalysed the 5' RACE reads using MiXCR and keeps one entry per CDR3 protein. In the table there are 300,000 or so distinct CDR3 sequences, over 10% of which are singletons. Sequences were derived from CD4+ T cells sorted from PBMCs, sampled 45 days after the yellow fever booster vaccination. The origin of the receptors is a man aged 25-40 years who received the YFV17D yellow fever vaccine.

The chain is built from TRBV9 and TRBJ1-2; 7 bases are shared with TRBD1. V was clipped by 4 bases and J by 10 bases; unmatched bases: 10. Germline V lookup: CDR1 SGDLS, CDR2 YYNGEE. The CDR3 loop spans 13 amino acids. The CDR3 DNA sequence: TGTGCCAGCAGCACTGGACAGGCGACTTACTACACCTTC. Protein product: CASSTGQATYYTF. The full variable domain, in which reference TRBV9 and TRBJ1-2 provide the parts outside the CDR3, is DSGVTQTPKHLITATGQRVTLRCSPRSGDLSVYWYQQSLDQGLQFLIQYYNGEERAKGNILERFSAQQFPDLHSELNLSSLELGDSALYFCASSTGQATYYTFGSGTRLTVV.

The table lists this clonotype with a few counts. V usage is TRBV12-3 or TRBV12-4 and J usage is TRBJ1-1; 8 nucleotides align to TRBD1. Trimming removed 2 bases from V and 7 bases from J; junction bases left unmatched: 3. The CDR3 is 13 residues long. In DNA form, the CDR3 reads TGTGCCAGCAGTTTACAGGGGGCGAGTGAAGCTTTCTTT. Protein: CASSLQGASEAFF.

The chain links TRBV4-2 to TRBJ2-7; 9 bases are shared with TRBD1. The junction had 12 bases not matched to a gene; V was cut back by 2 bases and J by 4 bases. The CDR3 is made up of 17 amino acids. Germline CDR1 is LGHNA and CDR2 is YNFKEQ. The CDR3 nucleotides read TGTGCCAGCAGCCAATTTACCATCCGGGACAGGGTATACGAGCAGTACTTC. Residues: CASSQFTIRDRVYEQYF.

The gene calls are TRBV5-5 and TRBJ2-1; 8 bases are shared with TRBD2. This CDR3 has 18 residues. V lost 1 base to trimming and J lost 1 base; unmatched junction nucleotides: 10. Germline CDR1 reads SGHKS; CDR2 reads YYEKEE (reference sequence). CDR3 nucleotides: TGTGCCAGCAGCTTGAAGGAGTCGGGAGGGGGTTCCTACAATGAGCAGTTCTTC. Residues: CASSLKESGGGSYNEQFF. The full variable domain, its missing parts supplied by reference TRBV5-5 and TRBJ2-1, is DAGVTQSPTHLIKTRGQQVTLRCSPISGHKSVSWYQQVLGQGPQFIFQYYEKEERGRGNFPDRFSARQFPNYSSELNVNALLLGDSALYLCASSLKESGGGSYNEQFFGPGTRLTVL.

The rearrangement uses TRBV7-8 and TRBJ1-3; TRBD1 matches at 8 bases. Trimming took 5 bases from V and 0 from J; bases not matched to a gene: 6. The germline CDR1 and CDR2 sequences are SGHVS and FQNEAQ. The CDR3 length is 16 residues. CDR3 nucleotide sequence: TGTGCCAGCAGCCCCCGGACAGGGCGCTCTGGAAACACCATATATTTT. Its protein product is CASSPRTGRSGNTIYF.

Only a few counts were recorded for this clonotype. V is TRBV7-8 and J is TRBJ2-7; TRBD1 might be the D (8 bases). Trimming took off 10 bases at V and 2 bases at J, with 18 bases between the two ends. The germline CDR1 and CDR2 sequences are SGHVS and FQNEAQ. The CDR3 length is 14 residues. CDR3 coding DNA: TGTGCCACCCAGCGGGACAGGAGAACCTACGAGCAGTACTTC. Encoded protein: CATQRDRRTYEQYF.

This chain connects TRBV28 to TRBJ2-7; 9 bases match TRBD1. The length of the CDR3 is 14 residues. CDR1 MDHEN and CDR2 SYDVKM come from the germline V gene. With 6 bases clipped from V and 8 bases from J, the junction kept 11 bases outside the gene matches. The CDR3 reads CASSSSGTGLQQYF. CDR3 sequence (DNA): TGTGCCAGCAGCTCCTCCGGGACAGGGTTACAGCAGTACTTC.

The chain links TRBV7-2 to TRBJ1-5; TRBD1 is a possible D gene (5 bases). The CDR3 totals 13 residues. From germline, CDR1 is SGHTA and CDR2 FQGNSA. Trimming took off 5 bases at V and 5 bases at J, with 10 bases between the two ends. DNA of the CDR3: TGTGCCAGCAGCCGGACACGAGATCAGCCCCAGCATTTT. Translating it yields CASSRTRDQPQHF.